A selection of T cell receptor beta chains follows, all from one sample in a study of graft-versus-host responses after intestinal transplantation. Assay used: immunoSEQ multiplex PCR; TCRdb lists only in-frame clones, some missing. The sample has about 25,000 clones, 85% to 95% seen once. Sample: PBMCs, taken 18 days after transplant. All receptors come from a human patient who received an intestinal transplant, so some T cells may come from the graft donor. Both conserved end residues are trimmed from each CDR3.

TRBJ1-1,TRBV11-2,ASSPGQGTQMNTEAF
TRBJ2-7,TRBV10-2,ASRDRAYEQY
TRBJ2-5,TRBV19,ASSIELRTGETQY
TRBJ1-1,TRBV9,ASRRSENTEAF
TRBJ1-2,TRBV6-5,ASSYRTWDRGSGYT
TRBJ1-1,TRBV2,ASHLGEGAGEAF
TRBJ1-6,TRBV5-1,ASSLEGRSNSPLH
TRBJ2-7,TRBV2,ASRAVDRGYEQY
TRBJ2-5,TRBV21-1,ASSKGDRGLQETQY
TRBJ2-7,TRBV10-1,ASTGQGGEQY
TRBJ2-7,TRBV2,ASSELTRGEQY
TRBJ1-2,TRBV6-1,ASSEEGAVYGYT
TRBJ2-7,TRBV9,ASSVGQGYSYEQY
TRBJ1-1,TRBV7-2,ASSLSAQNTEAF
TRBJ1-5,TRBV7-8,ASSNSHASPFSNQPQH
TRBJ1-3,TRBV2,ASSDDRGSGNTIY
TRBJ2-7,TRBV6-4,ASSDSLGTSGGFYEQY
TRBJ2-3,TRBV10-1,ASQRGASTDTQY